This TCR beta chain was sequenced for a study of cytomegalovirus exposure and HLA in healthy donors. Notes on the study in general: Most TCR sequences were seen very rarely across donors, but some public TCRs occurred in many. The study labeled 150 to 200 TCR beta chains cytomegalovirus-associated. TRBV6-2, TRBV6-3 and other indistinguishable V segments were excluded.

As to this clone: Its antigen remains unidentified.

Primers: 60 Vbeta forward and 13 Jbeta reverse. Some clones are missing from TCRdb's copy, which holds only in-frame ones; the method was immunoSEQ multiplex PCR. The sample lists approximately 190,000 clones, less than 90% occurring once. Trimming removed 6 bases at V and 1 base at J, with 10 bases between. Germline loops: CDR1 SQVTM, CDR2 ANQGSEA. The CDR3 spans 13 residues. Sequencing input: PBMCs. This sequence originates from a boy younger than 18 in good health and CMV-seronegative. This chain joins TRBV29-1 and TRBJ1-5; tentatively, D is TRBD1 (6 bases). The CDR3 is CSVAGASNQPQHF. The CDR3 DNA reads as TGCAGCGTAGCGGGGGCCAGCAATCAGCCCCAGCATTTT.